The present T cell receptor (beta chain) was sequenced within a study of post-analysis software for immune sequencing data. Findings and limits, study-wide: A handful of TRBV segments appeared more often in patients than in controls, and TRBV5-6, TRBV5-1 and TRBV20-1 were among these. Compared against controls, patients with multiple sclerosis displayed significantly lower normalized Chao1 diversity. Batch-matched samples strongly co-clustered by F measure.

The CDR3 spans 14 residues. Trimming left V 2 bases short and J 4 bases short, with 11 bases between. Germline V gene lookup returns CDR1 KGHSH and CDR2 LQKENI. On this clonotype itself: Its antigen is still unknown.

The authors incorporated unique molecular identifiers into the TCR beta cDNA libraries. Using its own MiXCR run on the PCR reads, TCRdb lists one record per CDR3 protein. The repertoire holds approximately 730,000 distinct CDR3 sequences, with 30% as singletons. The clonotype was recovered from a girl aged 10-17 years with multiple sclerosis. Sequenced: blood. The chain is built from TRBV18 and TRBJ2-5; maybe TRBD1 (5 bases). The CDR3 DNA reads TGTGCCAGCTCACCAGGGGCTGTAGGAGAGACCCAGTACTTC. Translation: CASSPGAVGETQYF.